The sequence of this TCR beta chain was determined in a study of T cell repertoires in cytomegalovirus infection. Study background: HLA-B-restricted CMV epitopes that are well studied, plus recently identified HLA-C-restricted ones, were used by the study. It can be stated that public TCR beta signatures indicated CMV infection as well as a matching HLA type. Regarding the study as a whole: CMV-specific HLA-C-restricted TCR beta clonotypes dominated the ex vivo response. Identification of carriers of CMV plus the relevant HLA was performed using cumulative public TCR beta family frequency.

Trimming shortened V by 4 bases and J by 1 base, and 13 bases separated the two germline ends. CDR3 size: 15 residues. Per the germline V gene, CDR1 is SEHNR and CDR2 is FQNEAQ (reference sequence). This clonotype was picked up a small number of times. Its specificity is not known. TCRdb recomputed calls from the reads with MiXCR, one row per CDR3 protein. The sample records 600,000 to 700,000 distinct CDR3 sequences, around a third being singletons. The chain carries TRBV7-9 and TRBJ1-1; D is unclear. This receptor was obtained from a human donor in good health (CMV status not recorded). Some clones in this sample may be carry-over from other donors' samples. The sequenced sample was cultured PBMCs, obtained from culture after CMV antigen stimulation. CDR3 loop: CASSSYRDGNTEAFF. The DNA for the CDR3 is TGTGCCAGCAGCTCGTACCGGGATGGGAACACTGAAGCTTTCTTT. Looking up the rest from reference TRBV7-9 and TRBJ1-1 gives the full variable domain: DTGVSQNPRHKITKRGQNVTFRCDPISEHNRLYWYRQTLGQGPEFLTYFQNEAQLEKSRLLSDRFSAERPKGSFSTLEIQRTEQGDSAMYLCASSSYRDGNTEAFFGQGTRLTVV.